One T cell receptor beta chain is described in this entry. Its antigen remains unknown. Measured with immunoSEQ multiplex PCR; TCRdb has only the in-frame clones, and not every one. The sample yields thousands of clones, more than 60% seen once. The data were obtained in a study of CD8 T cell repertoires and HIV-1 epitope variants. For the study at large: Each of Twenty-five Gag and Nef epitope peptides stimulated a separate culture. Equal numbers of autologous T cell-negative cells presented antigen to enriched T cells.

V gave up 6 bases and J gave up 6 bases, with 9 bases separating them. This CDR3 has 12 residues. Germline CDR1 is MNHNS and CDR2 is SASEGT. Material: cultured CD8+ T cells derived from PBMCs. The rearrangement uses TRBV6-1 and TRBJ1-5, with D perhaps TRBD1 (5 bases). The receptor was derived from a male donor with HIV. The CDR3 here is CASSQGGQPQHF. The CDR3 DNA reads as TGTGCCAGCAGCCAGGGCGGTCAGCCCCAGCATTTT.